Presented here are 20 T cell receptor beta chains from one specimen sequenced in a study of blood T cell repertoires in COVID-19. Clones were read by immunoSEQ multiplex PCR, and TCRdb kept only the in-frame ones, dropping some. The repertoire holds 68,000 or so clones, with more than 70% as singletons. Sequences were obtained from peripheral blood. Receptors were obtained from a man in his 70s with active or convalescent COVID-19.

The V gene is TRBV7-6, the J gene TRBJ2-5, with 9 bases identical to TRBD1. J was trimmed by 2 bases and V by 3 bases; bases with no gene match: 7. Germline CDR1 SGHVS, CDR2 FNYEAQ. CDR3 length: 16 amino acids. The CDR3 coding sequence is TGTGCCAGCAGCTTTTATGGACAGGGGCAACAAGAGACCCAGTACTTC. This codes for CASSFYGQGQQETQYF. Based on the CDR3 plus reference TRBV7-6 and TRBJ2-5, the full variable domain is GAGVSQSPRYKVTKRGQDVALRCDPISGHVSLYWYRQALGQGPEFLTYFNYEAQQDKSGLPNDRFSAERPEGSISTLTIQRTEQRDSAMYRCASSFYGQGQQETQYFGPGTRLLVL.

J is TRBJ2-3 and V is TRBV29-1, with D possibly being TRBD2 (5 bases). The CDR3 is made up of 13 amino acids. The V and J ends lost 5 bases and 1 base respectively, with 10 bases between them. Germline CDR1 reads SQVTM; CDR2 reads ANQGSEA. Here the CDR3 DNA reads TGCAGCGTTAAATACGGGGGCACAGATACGCAGTATTTT. Translation: CSVKYGGTDTQYF.

The rearrangement uses TRBV5-4 and TRBJ1-2; D may be TRBD1 (5 bases). Germline lookup yields CDR1 SGHNT and CDR2 YYREEE (reference sequence). Between the trimmed V and J ends, which lost 3 bases and 1 base, there was a span of 16 bases. The CDR3 loop spans 16 amino acids. The CDR3 nucleotides read TGTGCCAGCAGCTCCCCAAGGGGAGGGAATAACTATGGCTACACCTTC. Residues: CASSSPRGGNNYGYTF.

In its sample, this clone was seen a few times. In nucleotides, the CDR3 is TGTGCCAGCAGCCCCGGGACAATTCGCAACACCATATATTTT. Translated: CASSPGTIRNTIYF. The J gene is TRBJ1-3, the V gene TRBV5-6; tentative D call: TRBD1 (6 bases). The CDR3 loop spans 14 amino acids. Looked up from germline, CDR1 is SGHDT and CDR2 is YYEEEE. Trimming shortened V by 4 bases and J by 7 bases, and 15 bases separated the two germline ends.

This rearrangement joins TRBV27 to TRBJ1-1, with D possibly matching TRBD1 (5 bases). Germline V gene sequence: CDR1 MNHEY, CDR2 SMNVEV (reference sequence). The V and J ends lost 3 bases and 2 bases respectively, with 10 bases between them. CDR3 size: 14 residues. In DNA form, the CDR3 reads TGTGCCAGCAGTTTCGCAGGGTACAACACTGAAGCTTTCTTT. This gives the protein CASSFAGYNTEAFF.

The chain has TRBV30 and TRBJ2-5; D remains unclear. V shed 3 bases and J shed 5 bases, with 13 bases lying between them. The CDR3 has 13 residues. CDR1 is GTSNPN and CDR2 is SVGIG in the germline V gene (reference sequence). Written as DNA, the CDR3 is TGTGCCTGGAGAGCGAGACTCCGCGAGACCCAGTACTTC. This codes for CAWRARLRETQYF.

The V and J genes are TRBV5-1 and TRBJ1-6; 8 nucleotides line up with TRBD1. Germline loops: CDR1 SGHRS, CDR2 YFSETQ. The CDR3 totals 15 residues. Unmatched junction bases numbered 10, after V lost 4 bases and J lost 10 bases. The CDR3 sequence: CASSVSGQDRSPLHF. The CDR3 DNA is TGCGCCAGCAGCGTATCGGGACAGGATCGCTCACCCCTCCACTTT.

This chain uses TRBV27 with TRBJ2-1, with 11 bases fitting TRBD2. The germline V gene has CDR1 MNHEY and CDR2 SMNVEV (reference sequence). This CDR3 has 20 amino acids. V shed 8 bases and J 6 bases; nucleotides not matched to a gene: 24. Written as DNA, the CDR3 is TGTGCCAGCGCACGAAAAGGGCAGCTAGCGGGAGGTATCTATGTCAATGAGCAGTTCTTC. Translating gives CASARKGQLAGGIYVNEQFF.

The chain is built from TRBV14 and TRBJ1-6, with no clear D. V lost 4 bases and J 6 bases, leaving 10 bases between the germline ends. Germline lookup yields CDR1 SGHDN and CDR2 FVKESK. The CDR3 loop spans 14 amino acids. CDR3 sequence: CASSLELANSPLHF. The CDR3 nucleotides read TGTGCCAGCAGCCTCGAATTGGCTAATTCACCCCTCCACTTT.

The rearrangement joins TRBV29-1 to TRBJ2-1; TRBD2 matches at 11 bases. The germline V gene has CDR1 SQVTM and CDR2 ANQGSEA. Trimming took 7 bases from V and 0 from J; bases not matched to a gene: 2. The CDR3 runs to 14 residues. The CDR3 region has the DNA TGCAGCGACACTAGCGGGAGCTCCTACAATGAGCAGTTCTTC. Translated, it gives CSDTSGSSYNEQFF.

V is TRBV6-1 and J is TRBJ1-5; TRBD1 might be the D (5 bases). Trimming shortened V by 0 bases and J by 7 bases, and 13 bases separated the two germline ends. This CDR3 comprises 15 residues. Germline loops: CDR1 MNHNS, CDR2 SASEGT. The CDR3 DNA sequence: TGTGCCAGCAGTGAAGCGGGGGGGGTTTGGCAGCCCCAGCATTTT. This translates into CASSEAGGVWQPQHF.

This chain connects TRBV3-1 (or the pseudogene TRBV3-2) to TRBJ2-1, with D maybe TRBD1 (5 bases). From germline, CDR1 is LGHDT and CDR2 YNNKEL (reference sequence). Between the trimmed V and J ends, which lost 0 bases and 3 bases, there was a span of 9 bases. The CDR3 has 15 residues. CDR3 sequence (DNA): TGTGCCAGCAGCCAAGACGCCGACAGCTACAATGAGCAGTTCTTC. Translating gives CASSQDADSYNEQFF.

On this clone: The same CDR3 is also encoded by other DNA sequences in this sample. V and J are TRBV19 and TRBJ1-5; 8 nucleotides align to TRBD1. The CDR3 covers 14 residues. Germline CDR1 reads LNHDA; CDR2 reads SQIVND (reference sequence). The V and J ends lost 5 bases and 2 bases, in that order; junction bases with no gene match: 2. The CDR3 region is CASSATGGNQPQHF. CDR3 sequence (DNA): TGTGCCAGTAGTGCGACAGGGGGCAATCAGCCCCAGCATTTT.

V gene TRBV5-4 combines with J gene TRBJ2-3; TRBD1 agrees at 8 bases. The germline CDR1 and CDR2 sequences are SGHNT and YYREEE (reference sequence). This CDR3 is built from 16 residues. Trimming removed 2 bases from V and 2 bases from J; junction bases left unmatched: 7. In DNA form, the CDR3 reads TGTGCCAGCAGCTTTTGGACAGGGCCAAACACAGATACGCAGTATTTT. Translated: CASSFWTGPNTDTQYF.

The chain is built from TRBV19 and TRBJ1-1, with TRBD1 as a possible D gene (5 bases). This CDR3 spans 14 amino acids. Germline V CDR1 and CDR2: LNHDA, SQIVND (reference sequence). Deletions cut 3 bases from V and 8 bases from J, with 16 bases between. The CDR3 reads CASSIRGSVWEAFF. CDR3 nucleotides: TGTGCCAGTAGTATCCGGGGGTCGGTGTGGGAAGCTTTCTTT.

The chain employs TRBV5-4 and TRBJ2-2, with 7 bases aligning to TRBD1. Losses at the gene ends were 5 bases for V and 4 bases for J; bases not matched to a gene: 14. The CDR3 length is 17 residues. Germline CDR1 is SGHNT and CDR2 is YYREEE (reference sequence). CDR3 residues: CASSRPTTGAVTGELFF. CDR3 nucleotides: TGTGCCAGCAGTCGCCCGACAACAGGGGCGGTCACCGGGGAGCTGTTTTTT.

The V call is TRBV6-5, the J call TRBJ1-1; D might be TRBD1 (5 bases). Trimming stripped 7 bases from V and 2 bases from J, with 14 bases between. The CDR3 runs to 14 residues. Germline CDR1 and CDR2: MNHEY and SVGAGI. The CDR3 sequence: CASIGGTLNTEAFF. CDR3 coding DNA: TGTGCCAGCATTGGAGGGACCCTCAACACTGAAGCTTTCTTT.

J is TRBJ1-3 and V is TRBV3-1 (or the pseudogene TRBV3-2); D not certain. The CDR3 spans 14 residues. Trimming pared 1 base from V and 3 bases from J, leaving 7 bases between. The germline gives CDR1 LGHDT, CDR2 YNNKEL (reference sequence). As DNA, the CDR3 is TGTGCCAGCAGCCAAGGTCAGGTTGGAAACACCATATATTTT. Translated: CASSQGQVGNTIYF.

V is TRBV5-4 and J is TRBJ1-2, with D possibly TRBD1 on 6 matching bases. The CDR3 runs to 15 residues. The V end lost 4 bases, the J end lost 4 bases, and 17 bases lay between the germline ends. Germline V gene lookup returns CDR1 SGHNT and CDR2 YYREEE (reference sequence). In nucleotides, the CDR3 is TGTGCCAGCAGCACCAGGGGCGTACAGGGCTATGGCTACACCTTC. It translates to CASSTRGVQGYGYTF.

The chain uses TRBV3-1 (or the pseudogene TRBV3-2) and TRBJ2-1; weak D call: TRBD1 (6 bases). CDR1 and CDR2 (germline): LGHDT, YNNKEL (reference sequence). This CDR3 region has 13 residues. With 2 bases removed from V and 8 bases from J, the gap between germline ends came to 10 bases. This CDR3 reads CASSQRGGYEQFF. The DNA of the CDR3 is TGTGCCAGCAGCCAAAGAGGGGGTTATGAGCAGTTCTTC.